The source of this T cell receptor beta chain is a study of T cells in Graves' hyperthyroidism and ophthalmopathy. In its sample, this clonotype was seen a few times. Researchers took RNA transcripts and amplified the TCR beta CDR3 regions from them. The TCR CDR3 was amplified in a first-round RT-PCR using the HTBI primer set. TCRdb re-called the multiplex PCR reads with MiXCR, one entry per CDR3 protein. The sample includes some 550,000 distinct CDR3 sequences, 15% to 20% of them seen just once. Per germline, CDR1 LGHDT and CDR2 YNNKEL (reference sequence). The CDR3 is 15 residues long. V lost 0 bases to trimming and J lost 4 bases, with 11 bases between them.

What was sequenced was blood. This sequence joins TRBV3-1 and TRBJ2-3; D not certain. This clonotype was obtained from a woman in her thirties or forties with Graves' ophthalmopathy. The DNA of the CDR3 is TGTGCCAGCAGCCAAGAAATCGCGGCAGCAGATACGCAGTATTTT. Its translation is CASSQEIAAADTQYF.